This T cell receptor beta chain appears in the sequencing data of a study of early T cells in non-severe SARS-CoV-2 infection (dated by TCRdb to the early 2020s). General notes on the study: Because TCR sequencing was done on bulk RNA from unsorted whole blood, the alpha and beta chains could not be paired. Here is what the overall study found, with its caveats: Matching against VDJdb was skewed toward anti-spike CD8 responses, likely underestimated virus-specific expansions, and missed private and CD4 specificities.

Libraries were built with 5' RACE. The sequencer listed for this sample is NextSeq 500. Unique molecular identifiers were attached to individual cDNA molecules in the TCR library protocol so that sequencing error and PCR bias could be corrected. Sequencing covered both TCR alpha and beta chains, and within each sample the abundances of alpha and beta sequences were tightly co-correlated. Turning to the authors' computational methods: V gene, J gene and CDR3 annotation of TCR sequences was performed with Decombinator V4. TCRs were defined as expanded if a significant change between any two time points was detected under a Poisson model with p below 0.0001. TCR abundances were normalised to the total number of TCRs sequenced per sample and expressed as counts per million. MAIT TCRs were defined by TRAV1-2 paired with TRAJ12, TRAJ20 or TRAJ33, and iNKT TCRs by TRAV10 paired with TRAJ18. VDJdb, accessed 1 November 2021, was searched for CMV, EBV and SARS-CoV-2 annotated TCRs, excluding TCRs annotated for multiple antigens. The public reads were reanalyzed by TCRdb: fastp trimming at Q25, MiXCR alignment, in-frame beta chains only. Under each unique CDR3 protein, matching rows form one entry showing the most common genes and DNA. TCRdb's processing, not the study's, gives the V and J calls here. This sample gives 70,000 or so distinct CDR3 sequences in total; 10% of them show up just once. The leading ten clones occupy less than 10% of the sample.

Set within a cohort of healthcare workers in London, UK, this nested case-control study involved weekly PCR testing of nasopharyngeal swabs along with blood sampling. Between 23 and 31 March 2020, the week of the UK lockdown, healthcare workers were enrolled and then followed up weekly for as long as 16 weeks. According to the germline V gene (reference sequence), CDR1 reads DFQATT and CDR2 reads SNEGSKA. Including cysteine and phenylalanine, the CDR3 has 18 amino acids. Just CDR3 DNA is preserved here, 54 bases in frame from base 1. Ends trimmed: V by 0 bases, J by 6 bases; bases unmatched to a gene: 17. On this clonotype itself: Its target antigen remains unknown. The record has no base qualities; no much larger clone is one base away.

The sample was whole blood, taken at baseline. The sequence came from an adult who was a healthcare worker with PCR-confirmed SARS-CoV-2 infection or an uninfected control (not recorded which). The chain is made from TRBV20-1 and TRBJ2-3; a stretch of 8 junction bases matches TRBD1. CDR3 reads: CSARDTDPRQGWWDTQYF. The nucleotide sequence reads as follows: TGCAGTGCTAGAGATACCGACCCCCGACAGGGGTGGTGGGATACGCAGTATTTT.